This T cell receptor beta chain came from a study of T cell responses to AZD1222 COVID-19 vaccine. Profiling relied on immunoSEQ multiplex PCR, and the TCRdb table lists in-frame clones only, not all of them. The sample lists 100,000 to 150,000 clones; about nine tenths were seen once. Findings of the study overall: Most donors were white British, females outnumbered males, and clonal diversity was possibly underestimated. Every sample of the repertoires postdated the peak T cell response. Spike as a whole was targeted by vaccine-associated CD4 TCRs, dominant at 160-218 and 743-854.

The analysis combined second doses at about 4 or about 12 weeks. About this clone: What it binds is unknown.

Losses at the gene ends were 4 bases for V and 3 bases for J; bases not matched to a gene: 6. Germline V lookup: CDR1 LGHNA, CDR2 YNFKEQ. There are 16 residues in the CDR3. The J gene is TRBJ2-3, the V gene TRBV4-2, with 11 bases lining up with TRBD2. The material was peripheral blood, obtained 28 days after the second AZD1222 dose. The sequence derives from an adult who received the AZD1222 COVID-19 vaccine. CDR3 coding DNA: TGTGCCAGCAGCCTGTCTAGCGGGAGGATGACAGATACGCAGTATTTT. It specifies CASSLSSGRMTDTQYF.